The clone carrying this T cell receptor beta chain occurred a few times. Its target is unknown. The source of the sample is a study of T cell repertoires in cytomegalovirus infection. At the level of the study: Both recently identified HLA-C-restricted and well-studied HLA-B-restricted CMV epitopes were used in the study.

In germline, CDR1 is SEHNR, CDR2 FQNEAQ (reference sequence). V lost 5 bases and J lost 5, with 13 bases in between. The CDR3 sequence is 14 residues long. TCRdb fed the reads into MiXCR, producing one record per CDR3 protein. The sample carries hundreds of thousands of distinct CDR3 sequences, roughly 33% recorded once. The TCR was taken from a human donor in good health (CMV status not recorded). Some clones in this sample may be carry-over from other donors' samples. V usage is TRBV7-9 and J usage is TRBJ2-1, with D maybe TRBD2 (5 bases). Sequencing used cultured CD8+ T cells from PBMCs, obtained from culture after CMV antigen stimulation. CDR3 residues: CASSDSAGDNEQFF. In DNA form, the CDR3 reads TGTGCCAGCAGCGATAGCGCTGGAGACAATGAGCAGTTCTTC.